The 29 T cell receptor beta chains given below trace back to one sample, sequenced in a study of response to subunit inactivated influenza vaccine (dated by TCRdb to the late 2010s). The library was produced with RT-PCR. TCRdb names Illumina HiSeq 2500 as the instrument used. TCRdb applied fastp at Q25 and MiXCR to the public reads, then kept only in-frame beta chains. Each entry is one CDR3 protein sequence, shown with its most common DNA and genes. Here the sample has around 490,000 distinct CDR3 sequences; less than 10% occur a single time. The ten largest clonotypes hold over 10% of the sample. The sequencing here drew on PBMCs from blood, taken roughly 24 months after vaccination. The receptors come from a man aged 50-75 years who received an inactivated influenza vaccine. Donor details come from another sample of the same person, matched by shared clones.

The rearrangement joins TRBV9 to TRBJ2-1; D call uncertain. The CDR3 contains 16 residues. V was pared by 0 bases and J by 12 bases, with 22 bases between. Germline V CDR1 and CDR2: SGDLS, YYNGEE. The CDR3 DNA follows: TGTGCCAGCAGCGTAGCCGATGTGAGATTCAATGTGGGGCAGTTCTTC. Translated: CASSVADVRFNVGQFF.

This clonotype was seen a few times. The V call is TRBV5-4, the J call TRBJ1-2; no clear D. Looked up from germline, CDR1 is SGHNT and CDR2 is YYREEE (reference sequence). Trimming removed 5 bases from V and 0 bases from J, with 5 bases in between. CDR3 size: 12 residues. This CDR3 reads CASRVPNYGYTF. In DNA, the CDR3 is TGTGCCAGCAGGGTTCCTAACTATGGCTACACCTTC.

In its sample, this clonotype was seen a few times. V is TRBV27 and J is TRBJ1-2; TRBD1 matches at 10 bases. CDR1 is MNHEY, CDR2 SMNVEV, per germline (reference sequence). J gave up 3 bases and V 5 bases, and 6 bases lay outside the gene matches. This CDR3 has 15 amino acids. CDR3 loop: CASSLRQGAHYGYTF. The CDR3 DNA reads TGTGCCAGCAGTCTCAGACAGGGGGCTCACTATGGCTACACCTTC.

The rearrangement links TRBV29-1 to TRBJ2-1, with D possibly matching TRBD2 (5 bases). The ends were cut back, 4 bases at V and 10 bases at J, with 14 bases in the middle. In germline, CDR1 is SQVTM, CDR2 ANQGSEA. CDR3 size: 12 residues. The CDR3 sequence: CSVGRTDREQFF. As DNA, the CDR3 is TGCAGCGTTGGCAGGACTGACCGCGAGCAGTTCTTC.

The chain recombines TRBV15 with TRBJ2-1; D tentatively fits TRBD1 or TRBD2 (5 bases each). Germline CDR1 is LNHNV and CDR2 is YYDKDF (reference sequence). V lost 0 bases, J lost 4 bases, and 13 bases lay in between. The CDR3 consists of 16 residues. The CDR3 nucleotides are TGTGCCACCAGCAGAGAACCGGGGCGATCTTACAATGAGCAGTTCTTC. It translates to CATSREPGRSYNEQFF.

This clonotype was counted ten times or more. The chain is built from TRBV5-8 and TRBJ2-1; 8 bases agree with TRBD1. There are 15 residues in the CDR3. V lost 0 bases and J lost 3; bases outside the gene matches: 2. The germline V gene encodes CDR1 SGHTS and CDR2 YDEGEE. CDR3 nucleotide sequence: TGTGCCAGCAGCTTGGAAGGACAGGGCTACAATGAGCAGTTCTTC. Encoded protein: CASSLEGQGYNEQFF.

This clonotype appeared a few times. The gene calls are TRBV25-1 and TRBJ2-5; D is unresolved. Germline CDR1 and CDR2: MGHDK and SYGVNS. The V and J ends lost 1 base and 0 bases respectively, with 9 bases between them. The CDR3 totals 15 residues. The CDR3 here is CASSEFTEYQETQYF. Written as DNA, the CDR3 is TGTGCCAGCAGTGAATTTACTGAGTACCAAGAGACCCAGTACTTC.

The rearrangement links TRBV2 to TRBJ2-5; D gene unclear. This CDR3 spans 11 amino acids. The V gene lost 1 base and the J gene lost 6 bases, with 3 bases spanning the gap. Germline V gene lookup returns CDR1 SNHLY and CDR2 FYNNEI. CDR3 region: CASSEVQTQYF. Here the CDR3 DNA reads TGTGCCAGCAGTGAAGTACAGACCCAGTACTTC.

This clonotype was observed a handful of times. The chain recombines TRBV15 with TRBJ2-3, with D tentatively TRBD2 (5 bases). Per germline, CDR1 LNHNV and CDR2 YYDKDF (reference sequence). CDR3 length: 16 amino acids. The V end was cut by 9 bases, the J end by 1 base, with 20 bases between. CDR3 loop: CATNYWSGSGTDTQYF. The CDR3 nucleotides read TGTGCCACTAATTACTGGTCGGGAAGCGGCACAGATACGCAGTATTTT.

This clonotype was counted between two and nine times. This rearrangement joins TRBV28 to TRBJ1-4; 8 bases map to TRBD1. The CDR3 sequence is 17 residues long. Germline V gene sequence: CDR1 MDHEN, CDR2 SYDVKM. Trimming cost V 3 bases and J 7 bases; bases outside gene matches: 13. The CDR3 region has the DNA TGTGCCAGCAGTTTCCCCCGGAAGACAGGGGCCTTTGAAAAACTGTTTTTT. Translated: CASSFPRKTGAFEKLFF.

This clonotype occurred many times. V and J are TRBV12-3 or TRBV12-4 and TRBJ2-3; 7 nucleotides align to TRBD2. The trim removed 5 bases at V and 1 base at J, leaving 9 bases unmatched. The CDR3 totals 16 residues. The CDR3, as DNA: TGTGCCAGCAGTCCTGGAGGGCTAGCGGGCACAGATACGCAGTATTTT. This gives the protein CASSPGGLAGTDTQYF.

This clonotype was recorded at least ten times. The gene calls are TRBV19 and TRBJ1-1, with D unresolved. Germline V lookup: CDR1 LNHDA, CDR2 SQIVND (reference sequence). The V and J ends lost 8 bases and 7 bases respectively, with 17 bases between them. The CDR3 has 13 amino acids. As DNA, the CDR3 is TGTGCCAGTTCGGACTCCGGGTCGTTTGAAGCTTTCTTT. Protein: CASSDSGSFEAFF.

This clonotype was detected only a few times. The chain carries TRBV20-1 and TRBJ2-3, with D tentatively TRBD1 (5 bases). V gave up 1 base and J gave up 4 bases, with 15 bases separating them. This CDR3 region has 15 residues. In germline, CDR1 is DFQATT, CDR2 SNEGSKA (reference sequence). CDR3 sequence: CSARAGMSGADTQYF. Written as DNA, the CDR3 is TGCAGTGCTAGAGCAGGGATGAGTGGCGCAGATACGCAGTATTTT.

The chain recombines TRBV29-1 with TRBJ2-7; TRBD2 matches at 9 bases. Trimming at V came to 0 bases and at J to 1 base, leaving 4 bases not matched to a gene. The CDR3 extends over 15 amino acids. The germline V gene has CDR1 SQVTM and CDR2 ANQGSEA. The CDR3 bases are TGCAGCGTTGAAGATAGCACTAGCGGGTCCTACGAGCAGTACTTC. As protein: CSVEDSTSGSYEQYF.

This clonotype was recorded many times. The rearrangement joins TRBV5-1 to TRBJ2-1, with D maybe TRBD2 (5 bases). V was pared by 2 bases and J by 2 bases, with 11 bases between. The CDR3 has 15 residues. Germline CDR1 SGHRS, CDR2 YFSETQ. The CDR3 nucleotides are TGCGCCAGCAGCTTAGCCCCGGAGGCCTACAATGAGCAGTTCTTC. Its protein product is CASSLAPEAYNEQFF.

This clonotype came up a few times. The chain recombines TRBV5-1 with TRBJ2-1, with D possibly matching TRBD2 (5 bases). The CDR3 consists of 14 residues. Trimming stripped 5 bases from V and 1 base from J, with 10 bases between. The germline V gene has CDR1 SGHRS and CDR2 YFSETQ. CDR3 bases: TGCGCCAGCAGGATCCGGGGTTCCTACAATGAGCAGTTCTTC. Protein product: CASRIRGSYNEQFF.

This clonotype was observed many times. The chain carries TRBV11-2 and TRBJ2-3; D possibly corresponds to TRBD1 (5 bases). From germline, CDR1 is SGHAT and CDR2 FQNNGV. This CDR3 is 17 amino acids long. The V gene lost 2 bases and the J gene lost 5 bases, with 20 bases spanning the gap. Written as DNA, the CDR3 is TGTGCCAGCAGCTTAAACTCAGGGCCCTGGCACCAAGATACGCAGTATTTT. Its protein is CASSLNSGPWHQDTQYF.

This clonotype was recorded many times. J is TRBJ1-6 and V is TRBV20-1; D uncertain. Germline CDR1 reads DFQATT; CDR2 reads SNEGSKA (reference sequence). V was cut by 2 bases and J by 4 bases, with 9 bases left in between. This CDR3 contains 14 residues. The CDR3 reads CSARSQVYNSPLHF. The CDR3 bases are TGCAGTGCTAGAAGCCAGGTTTATAATTCACCCCTCCACTTT.

The chain has TRBV19 and TRBJ1-1, with TRBD1 as a possible D gene (5 bases). The V gene's germline CDR1 is LNHDA and CDR2 SQIVND (reference sequence). This CDR3 has 12 residues. The V and J ends lost 8 bases and 6 bases respectively, with 13 bases between them. Written as DNA, the CDR3 is TGTGCCAGTTCAGGGAGGATCGCTGAAGCTTTCTTT. This encodes CASSGRIAEAFF. Complete variable domain (other parts from reference TRBV19 and TRBJ1-1): DGGITQSPKYLFRKEGQNVTLSCEQNLNHDAMYWYRQDPGQGLRLIYYSQIVNDFQKGDIAEGYSVSREKKESFPLTVTSAQKNPTAFYLCASSGRIAEAFFGQGTRLTVV.

The chain recombines TRBV4-3 with TRBJ2-2, with 7 bases lining up with TRBD1. This CDR3 has 14 residues. The germline V gene has CDR1 LGHNA and CDR2 YSLEER. V dropped 4 bases and J dropped 5; count of bases not matched to a gene: 4. Here the CDR3 DNA reads TGCGCCAGCAGCCTATGGACAGGAACCGGGGAGCTGTTTTTT. Translation gives CASSLWTGTGELFF.

This clonotype has a count of ten or more. The CDR3 reads CASNDRGRTGELFF. The CDR3 coding sequence is TGTGCCAGCAACGACAGGGGGAGGACCGGGGAGCTGTTTTTT. The chain joins TRBV5-5 to TRBJ2-2; 9 bases are shared with TRBD1. Germline-derived CDR1 and CDR2 are SGHKS and YYEKEE (reference sequence). This CDR3 has 14 residues. V lost 6 bases, J lost 5 bases, and 5 bases stayed unmatched.

In this sample, this clonotype turned up a few times. The rearrangement joins TRBV20-1 to TRBJ2-3; D gene ambiguous. The CDR3 consists of 12 residues. With 6 bases removed from V and 6 bases from J, the gap between germline ends came to 13 bases. Per germline, CDR1 DFQATT and CDR2 SNEGSKA (reference sequence). CDR3 region: CSAPLGEDTQYF. CDR3 nucleotides: TGCAGTGCCCCCCTGGGCGAGGATACGCAGTATTTT.

This clonotype was detected a few times. The rearrangement joins TRBV15 to TRBJ1-2; D may be TRBD1 (5 bases). The germline V gene encodes CDR1 LNHNV and CDR2 YYDKDF (reference sequence). The ends were cut back, 5 bases at V and 1 base at J, with 14 bases in the middle. CDR3 length: 15 amino acids. This chain's CDR3 is CATSEDSLNNYGYTF. CDR3 sequence (DNA): TGTGCCACCAGCGAAGACAGCTTAAATAACTATGGCTACACCTTC.

CDR3 sequence reads: CASSWGDRENQPQHF. CDR3 DNA sequence: TGCGCCAGCAGCTGGGGAGACAGGGAAAATCAGCCCCAGCATTTT. The chain links TRBV5-1 to TRBJ1-5, with 7 nucleotides matching TRBD1. CDR3 length equals 15 residues. V lost 3 bases and J lost 4; bases outside the gene matches: 7. Germline CDR1 is SGHRS and CDR2 is YFSETQ.

This clonotype was observed a few times. The chain has TRBV4-3 and TRBJ2-3, with a weak D call TRBD2 (5 bases). Germline CDR1 LGHNA, CDR2 YSLEER. This CDR3 is built from 17 residues. The ends were cut back, 0 bases at V and 0 bases at J, with 13 bases in the middle. The CDR3 DNA sequence: TGCGCCAGCAGCCAAGATATACTAGGCCCTAGCACAGATACGCAGTATTTT. Protein: CASSQDILGPSTDTQYF.

The rearrangement joins TRBV18 to TRBJ2-7; 8 positions match TRBD1. Germline-derived CDR1 and CDR2 are KGHSH and LQKENI. V trimming: 3 bases; J trimming: 3 bases; junction bases outside the gene matches: 7. This CDR3 is 15 amino acids long. The CDR3 protein is CASSPVDRGGYEQYF. In DNA form, the CDR3 reads TGTGCCAGCTCACCGGTAGACAGGGGAGGCTACGAGCAGTACTTC.

This clonotype appeared many times. The rearrangement links TRBV24-1 to TRBJ2-1; 8 bases are a match to TRBD1. This CDR3 is built from 18 residues. Germline-derived CDR1 and CDR2 are KGHDR and SFDVKD. The junction had 7 bases not matched to a gene; V was cut back by 1 base and J by 0 bases. The CDR3 DNA reads TGTGCCACCAGTGATTTTGGGACAGGCATGAGCTCCTACAATGAGCAGTTCTTC. The encoded protein is CATSDFGTGMSSYNEQFF.

A word on this clonotype: A much larger clone is a single base away; this may be a read error. This chain joins TRBV20-1 and TRBJ2-7, with a weak D call TRBD2 (5 bases). CDR1 DFQATT and CDR2 SNEGSKA come from the germline V gene (reference sequence). The V gene lost 5 bases and the J gene lost 6 bases, with 20 bases spanning the gap. CDR3 length: 14 residues. CDR3 bases: TGCAGTGCTTTCTCGGGGTCCGCGACCTGCGAGCAGTACTTC. Its translation: CSAFSGSATCEQYF.

With regard to this clonotype: A read error may produce the germline difference seen at one junction end. The rearrangement links TRBV12-3 or TRBV12-4 to TRBJ2-3; 8 bases are a match to TRBD2. The CDR3 loop spans 14 amino acids. The CDR3 sequence is CASDQRGSRDTQYF. CDR3 DNA sequence: TGTGCCAGTGACCAGCGGGGGAGCAGAGATACGCAGTATTTT.